These 20 T cell receptor beta chains came from one sample sequenced in a study of CD4 T cells in relation to SARS-CoV-2 and coronaviruses. Libraries were prepared by immunoSEQ multiplex PCR; TCRdb keeps only in-frame clonotypes and omits some of them. The sample includes about 59,000 clones, 75% to 90% seen only once; the top ten take about 1.3%. Unexposed donor CD4+ T cells date from about 2010-2019, before the COVID-19 pandemic. The specimen sequenced was memory CD4+ T cells from PBMCs. These receptors came from a human donor in good health.

This clone came up once. The chain recombines TRBV12-3 or TRBV12-4 with TRBJ2-1; 8 bases are shared with TRBD1. CDR3 length: 12 amino acids. J gave up 8 bases and V 8 bases, and 5 bases lay outside the gene matches. The chain's CDR3 is CASGRQGHEQFF. The DNA for the CDR3 is TGTGCCAGCGGACGACAGGGGCATGAGCAGTTCTTC.

The chain has TRBV12-3 or TRBV12-4 and TRBJ2-2; D is unresolved. CDR3 length equals 12 residues. Trimming stripped 4 bases from V and 4 bases from J, with 4 bases between. The CDR3, as DNA: TGTGCCAGCAGTTATTTCACCGGGGAGCTGTTTTTT. It specifies CASSYFTGELFF.

The V and J genes are TRBV30 and TRBJ1-3; 8 bases align to TRBD1. CDR3 length: 14 amino acids. The J segment lost 8 bases and the V segment lost 5 bases, leaving 11 bases of the junction unmatched. CDR1 and CDR2 (germline): GTSNPN, SVGIG (reference sequence). The CDR3 bases are TGTGCCTGGGCCCTGGACAGGGTCGCGGACACCATATATTTT. Its protein is CAWALDRVADTIYF.

The chain uses TRBV4-2 and TRBJ1-4, with D tentatively TRBD1 (6 bases). CDR3 length: 15 residues. V lost 0 bases and J lost 3, with 8 bases in between. Germline-derived CDR1 and CDR2 are LGHNA and YNFKEQ. The CDR3 spells CASSQDAGANEKLFF. The CDR3 nucleotides are TGTGCCAGCAGCCAAGATGCAGGGGCTAATGAAAAACTGTTTTTT.

This clone was seen just once. The chain employs TRBV19 and TRBJ1-3; unclear D gene. Germline V CDR1 and CDR2: LNHDA, SQIVND (reference sequence). The CDR3 has 15 residues. The V end lost 7 bases, the J end lost 1 base, and 14 bases lay between the germline ends. The CDR3 DNA reads as TGTGCCAGTACCGTGGGCCCAAGATCTGGAAACACCATATATTTT. It specifies CASTVGPRSGNTIYF.

This clone showed up just once. The chain joins TRBV11-2 to TRBJ2-1; the D is unclear. The CDR3 has 15 residues. The ends were cut back, 1 base at V and 4 bases at J, with 11 bases in the middle. Germline V CDR1 and CDR2: SGHAT, FQNNGV. The chain's CDR3 is CASSLGQEYYNEQFF. The CDR3 coding sequence is TGTGCCAGCAGCTTAGGGCAGGAGTATTACAATGAGCAGTTCTTC.

The rearrangement joins TRBV5-1 to TRBJ2-3; 10 bases are a match to TRBD1. The CDR3 has 16 residues. After removal of 4 bases from V and 3 bases from J, the junction contained 8 bases not matched to a gene. The germline gives CDR1 SGHRS, CDR2 YFSETQ. The CDR3 DNA follows: TGCGCCAGCAGCGGGGGGACAGGGGCCCGGACAGATACGCAGTATTTT. It encodes CASSGGTGARTDTQYF.

This rearrangement joins TRBV27 to TRBJ1-1; D possibly corresponds to TRBD1 (6 bases). The CDR3 covers 14 residues. Trimming left V 2 bases short and J 7 bases short, with 14 bases between. CDR1 is MNHEY, CDR2 SMNVEV, per germline (reference sequence). CDR3 region: CASSLQPGAHEAFF. In DNA form, the CDR3 reads TGTGCCAGCAGTTTACAACCGGGGGCTCATGAAGCTTTCTTT.

This clone was seen a single time. V and J are TRBV7-2 and TRBJ1-4, with 7 bases identical to TRBD1. There are 17 residues in the CDR3. The ends lost 1 base at V and 5 bases at J; junction bases unmatched: 10. The germline gives CDR1 SGHTA, CDR2 FQGNSA. The CDR3 is CASSLVLEARGNEKLFF. In DNA form, the CDR3 reads TGTGCCAGCAGCTTAGTCTTAGAAGCCAGGGGGAATGAAAAACTGTTTTTT.

The rearrangement joins TRBV4-1 to TRBJ1-1; TRBD1 aligns across 9 bases. The V gene's germline CDR1 is MGHRA and CDR2 YSYEKL. Trimming at V came to 3 bases and at J to 4 bases, leaving 12 bases not matched to a gene. The CDR3 has 17 amino acids. The chain's CDR3 is CASSHLGQGRGVTEAFF. CDR3 nucleotides: TGCGCCAGCAGCCATCTGGGACAGGGACGTGGAGTCACTGAAGCTTTCTTT.

The chain uses TRBV20-1 and TRBJ2-1; the D gene could be TRBD1 or TRBD2 (5 bases each). The CDR3 spans 17 residues. The germline CDR1 and CDR2 sequences are DFQATT and SNEGSKA (reference sequence). V lost 3 bases and J lost 0, with 18 bases in between. Written as DNA, the CDR3 is TGCAGTGCTAGTGGGGGATTGCGGTCCATCTCCTACAATGAGCAGTTCTTC. This sequence encodes CSASGGLRSISYNEQFF.

The V and J genes are TRBV7-2 and TRBJ2-7; TRBD2 agrees at 8 bases. The CDR3 spans 16 residues. Germline CDR1 is SGHTA and CDR2 is FQGNSA. The ends lost 2 bases at V and 6 bases at J; junction bases unmatched: 12. The CDR3 nucleotides read TGTGCCAGCAGCTTATATGGGTCTGGCGGGAGGCTCGAGCAGTACTTC. It specifies CASSLYGSGGRLEQYF. The full variable domain, in which reference TRBV7-2 and TRBJ2-7 provide the parts outside the CDR3, is GAGVSQSPSNKVTEKGKDVELRCDPISGHTALYWYRQSLGQGLEFLIYFQGNSAPDKSGLPSDRFSAERTGGSVSTLTIQRTQQEDSAVYLCASSLYGSGGRLEQYFGPGTRLTVT.

The chain combines TRBV7-9 with TRBJ1-4; 10 bases agree with TRBD1. CDR1 and CDR2 (germline): SEHNR, FQNEAQ (reference sequence). The CDR3 is made up of 14 amino acids. V lost 6 bases to trimming and J lost 8 bases; unmatched junction nucleotides: 6. The CDR3 protein is CASSRQGAREKLFF. The CDR3 DNA is TGTGCCAGCAGTAGACAGGGGGCACGGGAAAAACTGTTTTTT.

The V and J genes are TRBV28 and TRBJ1-1, with D tentatively TRBD1 (6 bases). Per the germline V gene, CDR1 is MDHEN and CDR2 is SYDVKM. V lost 3 bases to trimming and J lost 4 bases, with 12 bases between them. There are 14 residues in the CDR3. CDR3 sequence (DNA): TGTGCCAGCAGTTTGGGGGCGGGATTCACTGAAGCTTTCTTT. Translated, it gives CASSLGAGFTEAFF.

The chain carries TRBV7-2 and TRBJ1-5, with TRBD1 matching over 8 bases. The CDR3 contains 17 residues. Trimming removed 5 bases from V and 1 base from J; junction bases left unmatched: 10. The V gene's germline CDR1 is SGHTA and CDR2 FQGNSA. The CDR3 DNA reads TGTGCCAGCAGCCCGGGGTTGGGACAGGTGAGCAATCAGCCCCAGCATTTT. It encodes CASSPGLGQVSNQPQHF.

This clone has a handful of counts. The rearrangement joins TRBV28 to TRBJ2-7, with D hard to call. The ends were cut back, 1 base at V and 3 bases at J, with 1 base in the middle. Looked up from germline, CDR1 is MDHEN and CDR2 is SYDVKM. This CDR3 contains 11 residues. The CDR3 spells CASSLFYEQYF. In DNA, the CDR3 is TGTGCCAGCAGTTTATTCTACGAGCAGTACTTC.

The chain joins TRBV21-1 to TRBJ2-4; TRBD2 is the table's D call and was not checked against the DNA. TRBV21-1 is a listed pseudogene. The CDR3 covers 19 residues. DNA of the CDR3: TGTGCCAGCAGCACGGCGGGAGGACCCGACGGCCTAGCCAAAAACATTCAGTACTTC. Residues: CASSTAGGPDGLAKNIQYF.

This clone came up once. The chain is built from TRBV5-1 and TRBJ2-5, with 10 bases lining up with TRBD1. The CDR3 runs to 15 residues. CDR1 SGHRS and CDR2 YFSETQ come from the germline V gene. Trimming at V came to 4 bases and at J to 5 bases, leaving 8 bases not matched to a gene. The CDR3 DNA is TGCGCCAGCAGCCCGAGACAGGGGGCGAGTGAGACCCAGTACTTC. Protein: CASSPRQGASETQYF.

The V and J genes are TRBV7-3 and TRBJ2-1; tentative D call: TRBD2 (6 bases). The CDR3 spans 19 residues. Per the germline V gene, CDR1 is SGHTA and CDR2 is FQGTGA. V was cut by 4 bases and J by 1 base, with 23 bases left in between. The chain's CDR3 is CASSSRRRGGNISYNEQFF. The CDR3 nucleotides are TGTGCCAGCAGCTCCCGCCGGAGGGGCGGGAACATATCCTACAATGAGCAGTTCTTC. Full variable domain (remainder filled in from reference TRBV7-3 and TRBJ2-1): GAGVSQTPSNKVTEKGKYVELRCDPISGHTALYWYRQSLGQGPEFLIYFQGTGAADDSGLPNDRFFAVRPEGSVSTLKIQRTERGDSAVYLCASSSRRRGGNISYNEQFFGPGTRLTVL.

This clone was counted only a few times. J is TRBJ1-6 and V is TRBV13; 10 bases are shared with TRBD1. This CDR3 region has 16 residues. Looked up from germline, CDR1 is PRHDT and CDR2 is FYEKMQ (reference sequence). V shed 3 bases, J shed 10 bases, and the junction held 9 bases outside the gene matches. CDR3 bases: TGTGCCAGCAGCTTGAACACCGGGACAGGGGAATCACCCCTCCACTTT. Protein: CASSLNTGTGESPLHF.